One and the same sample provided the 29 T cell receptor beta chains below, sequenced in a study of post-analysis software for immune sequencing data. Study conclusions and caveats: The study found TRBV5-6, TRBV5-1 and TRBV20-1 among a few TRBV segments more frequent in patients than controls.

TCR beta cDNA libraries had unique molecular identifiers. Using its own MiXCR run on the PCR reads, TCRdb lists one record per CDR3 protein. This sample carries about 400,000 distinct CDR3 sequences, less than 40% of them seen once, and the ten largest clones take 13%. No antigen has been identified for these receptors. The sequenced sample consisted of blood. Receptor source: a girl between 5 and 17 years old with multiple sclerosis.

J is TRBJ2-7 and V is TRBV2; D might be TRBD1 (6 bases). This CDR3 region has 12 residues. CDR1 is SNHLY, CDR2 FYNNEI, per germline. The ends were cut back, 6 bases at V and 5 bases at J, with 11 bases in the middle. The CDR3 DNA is TGTGCCAGCAGACCACAGGGAAACGAGCAGTACTTC. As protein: CASRPQGNEQYF.

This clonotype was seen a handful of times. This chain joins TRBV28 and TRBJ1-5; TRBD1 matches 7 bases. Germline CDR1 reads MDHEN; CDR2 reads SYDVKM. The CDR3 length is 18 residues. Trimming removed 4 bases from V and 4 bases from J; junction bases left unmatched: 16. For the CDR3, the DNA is TGTGCCAGCAGTTCGCCCGCAACCGCGACAGGGATAAATCAGCCCCAGCATTTT. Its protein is CASSSPATATGINQPQHF.

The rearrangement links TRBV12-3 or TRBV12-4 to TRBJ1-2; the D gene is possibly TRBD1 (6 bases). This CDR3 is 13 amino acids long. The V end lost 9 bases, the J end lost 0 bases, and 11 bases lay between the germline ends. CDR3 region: CASREGANYGYTF. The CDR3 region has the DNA TGTGCCAGTAGGGAGGGGGCTAACTATGGCTACACCTTC.

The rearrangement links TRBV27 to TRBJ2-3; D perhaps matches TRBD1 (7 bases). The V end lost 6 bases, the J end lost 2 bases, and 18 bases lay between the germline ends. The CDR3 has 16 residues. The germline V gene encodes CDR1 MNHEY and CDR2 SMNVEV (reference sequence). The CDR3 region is CASSPQGGLITDTQYF. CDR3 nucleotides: TGTGCCAGCAGCCCCCAGGGGGGTCTAATCACAGATACGCAGTATTTT.

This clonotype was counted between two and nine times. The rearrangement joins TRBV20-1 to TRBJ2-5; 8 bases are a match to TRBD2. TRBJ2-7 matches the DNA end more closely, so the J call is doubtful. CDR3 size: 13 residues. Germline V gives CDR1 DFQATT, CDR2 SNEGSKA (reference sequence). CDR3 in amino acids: CSARGTSLHEQYF. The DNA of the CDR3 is TGCAGTGCTAGAGGGACTAGCCTACACGAGCAGTACTTC.

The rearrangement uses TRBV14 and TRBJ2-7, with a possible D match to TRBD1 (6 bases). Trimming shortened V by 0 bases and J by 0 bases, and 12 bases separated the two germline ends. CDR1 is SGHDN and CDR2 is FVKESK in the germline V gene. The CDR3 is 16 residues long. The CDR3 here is CASSQEGWGPSYEQYF. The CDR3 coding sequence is TGTGCCAGCAGCCAAGAGGGGTGGGGGCCCTCCTACGAGCAGTACTTC.

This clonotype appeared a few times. In nucleotides, the CDR3 is TGTGCCAGCAGCTTAATACAGGGGAAGACCCAGTACTTC. It yields the protein CASSLIQGKTQYF. The chain has TRBV7-2 and TRBJ2-5, with TRBD1 matching 7 bases. CDR1 is SGHTA, CDR2 FQGNSA, per germline. CDR3 length: 13 residues. V shed 2 bases, J shed 6 bases, and the junction held 3 bases outside the gene matches.

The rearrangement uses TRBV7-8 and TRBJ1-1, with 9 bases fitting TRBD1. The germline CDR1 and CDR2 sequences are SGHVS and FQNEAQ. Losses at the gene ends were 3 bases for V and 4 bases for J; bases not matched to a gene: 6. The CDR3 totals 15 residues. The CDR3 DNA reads TGTGCCAGCAGCTTGACAGGGGGGTTGGCCACTGAAGCTTTCTTT. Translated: CASSLTGGLATEAFF.

Here the CDR3 reads CAISESTGGYHNEQFF. The CDR3, as DNA: TGTGCCATCAGTGAGTCTACAGGGGGTTACCACAATGAGCAGTTCTTC. The J gene is TRBJ2-1, the V gene TRBV10-3, with TRBD1 matching over 8 bases. Germline V gene lookup returns CDR1 ENHRY and CDR2 SYGVKD. V shed 0 bases, J shed 5 bases, and the junction held 6 bases outside the gene matches. This CDR3 comprises 16 residues.

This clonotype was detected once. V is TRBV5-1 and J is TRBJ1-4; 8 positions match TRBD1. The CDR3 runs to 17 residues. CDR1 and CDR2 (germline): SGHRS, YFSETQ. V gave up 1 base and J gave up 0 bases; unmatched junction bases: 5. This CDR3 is CASSLRQGSATNEKLFF. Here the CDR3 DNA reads TGCGCCAGCAGCTTGAGACAGGGGTCTGCAACTAATGAAAAACTGTTTTTT. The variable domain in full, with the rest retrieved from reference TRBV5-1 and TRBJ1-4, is KAGVTQTPRYLIKTRGQQVTLSCSPISGHRSVSWYQQTPGQGLQFLFEYFSETQRNKGNFPGRFSGRQFSNSRSEMNVSTLELGDSALYLCASSLRQGSATNEKLFFGSGTQLSVL.

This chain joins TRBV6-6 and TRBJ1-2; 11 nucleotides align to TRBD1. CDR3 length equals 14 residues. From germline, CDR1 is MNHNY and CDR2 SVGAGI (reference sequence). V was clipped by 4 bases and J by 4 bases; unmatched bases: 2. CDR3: CASSWDRGTYGYTF. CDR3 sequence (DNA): TGTGCCAGCAGTTGGGACAGGGGGACCTATGGCTACACCTTC.

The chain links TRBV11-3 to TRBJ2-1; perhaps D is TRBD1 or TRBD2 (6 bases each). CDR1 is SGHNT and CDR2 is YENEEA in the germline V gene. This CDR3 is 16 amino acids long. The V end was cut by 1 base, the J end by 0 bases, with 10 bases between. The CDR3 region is CASSLAWGASYNEQFF. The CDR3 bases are TGTGCCAGCAGCTTAGCTTGGGGGGCCTCCTACAATGAGCAGTTCTTC. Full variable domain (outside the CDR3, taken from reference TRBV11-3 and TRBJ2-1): EAGVVQSPRYKIIEKKQPVAFWCNPISGHNTLYWYLQNLGQGPELLIRYENEEAVDDSQLPKDRFSAERLKGVDSTLKIQPAELGDSAVYLCASSLAWGASYNEQFFGPGTRLTVL.

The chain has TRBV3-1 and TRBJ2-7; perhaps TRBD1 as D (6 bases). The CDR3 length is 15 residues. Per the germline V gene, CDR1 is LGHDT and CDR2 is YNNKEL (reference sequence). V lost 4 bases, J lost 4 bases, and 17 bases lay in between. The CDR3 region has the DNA TGTGCCAGCAGCCCAAAGACAGGAGCCTTATACGAGCAGTACTTC. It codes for CASSPKTGALYEQYF.

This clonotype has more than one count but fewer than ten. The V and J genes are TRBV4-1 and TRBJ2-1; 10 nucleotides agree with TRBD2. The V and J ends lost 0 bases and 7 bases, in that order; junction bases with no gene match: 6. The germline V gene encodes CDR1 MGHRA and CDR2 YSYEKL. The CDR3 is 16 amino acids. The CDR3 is CASSQDERGGLNEQFF. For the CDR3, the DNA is TGCGCCAGCAGCCAAGACGAGCGGGGGGGCCTGAATGAGCAGTTCTTC.

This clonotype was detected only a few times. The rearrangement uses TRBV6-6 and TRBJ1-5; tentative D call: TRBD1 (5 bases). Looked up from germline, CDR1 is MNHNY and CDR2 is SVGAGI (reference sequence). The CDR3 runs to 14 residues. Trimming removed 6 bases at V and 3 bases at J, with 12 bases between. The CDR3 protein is CASSFDSLNQPQHF. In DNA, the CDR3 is TGTGCCAGCAGCTTCGACAGCCTCAATCAGCCCCAGCATTTT.

As DNA, the CDR3 is TGTGCCAGCAGTGACCGCGGGGTACGACAGCCCCAGCATTTT. Encoded protein: CASSDRGVRQPQHF. V is TRBV6-1 and J is TRBJ1-5; D not certain. The V gene lost 3 bases and the J gene lost 7 bases, with 13 bases spanning the gap. The germline CDR1 and CDR2 sequences are MNHNS and SASEGT. The CDR3 spans 14 residues.

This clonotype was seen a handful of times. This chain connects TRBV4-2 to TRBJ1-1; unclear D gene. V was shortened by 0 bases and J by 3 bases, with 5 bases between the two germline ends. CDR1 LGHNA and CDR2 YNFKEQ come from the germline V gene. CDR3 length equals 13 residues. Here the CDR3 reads CASSQDRDTEAFF. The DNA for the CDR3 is TGTGCCAGCAGCCAAGACCGGGACACTGAAGCTTTCTTT.

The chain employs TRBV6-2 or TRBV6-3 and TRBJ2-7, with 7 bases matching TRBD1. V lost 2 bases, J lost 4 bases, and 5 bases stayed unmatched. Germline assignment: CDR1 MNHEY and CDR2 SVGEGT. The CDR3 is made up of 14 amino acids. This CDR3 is CASSYHGTVYEQYF. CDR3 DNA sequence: TGTGCCAGCAGTTACCACGGGACAGTATACGAGCAGTACTTC.

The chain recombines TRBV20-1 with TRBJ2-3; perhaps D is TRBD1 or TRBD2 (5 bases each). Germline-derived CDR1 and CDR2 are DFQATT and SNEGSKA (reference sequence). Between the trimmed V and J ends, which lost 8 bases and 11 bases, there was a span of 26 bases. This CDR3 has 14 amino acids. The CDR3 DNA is TGCAGTACTACGCTCCGGGACCCAGGATTGGGGCAGTATTTT. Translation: CSTTLRDPGLGQYF.

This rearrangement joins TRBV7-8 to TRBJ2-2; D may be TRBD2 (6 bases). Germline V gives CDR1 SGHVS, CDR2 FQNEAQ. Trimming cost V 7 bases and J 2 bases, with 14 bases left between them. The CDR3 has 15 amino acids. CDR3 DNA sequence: TGTGCCAGCATCACCTCAGGACTAAACACCGGGGAGCTGTTTTTT. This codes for CASITSGLNTGELFF.

The chain's CDR3 is CASSLTRNYEQYF. The CDR3 coding sequence is TGTGCCAGCAGTTTGACTCGAAACTACGAGCAGTACTTC. The J gene is TRBJ2-7, the V gene TRBV27; D remains unclear. The CDR3 sequence is 13 residues long. Looked up from germline, CDR1 is MNHEY and CDR2 is SMNVEV (reference sequence). Between the trimmed V and J ends, which lost 3 bases and 3 bases, there was a span of 9 bases.

The CDR3 DNA reads TGTGCCACCAGTGGCCAGGGGGAAGAGACCCAGTACTTC. Amino acids: CATSGQGEETQYF. The chain is built from TRBV24-1 and TRBJ2-5, with 7 bases aligning to TRBD1. CDR1 KGHDR and CDR2 SFDVKD come from the germline V gene. CDR3 length: 13 amino acids. V lost 5 bases to trimming and J lost 3 bases; unmatched junction nucleotides: 2.

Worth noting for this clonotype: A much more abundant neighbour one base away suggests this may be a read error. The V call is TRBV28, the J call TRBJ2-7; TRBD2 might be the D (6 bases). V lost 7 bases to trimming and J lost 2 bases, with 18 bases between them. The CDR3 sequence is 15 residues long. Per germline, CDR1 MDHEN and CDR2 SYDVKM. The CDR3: CASTGEDVSAYEQYF. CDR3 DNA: TGTGCCAGCACGGGGGAAGATGTTAGCGCCTACGAGCAGTACTTC.

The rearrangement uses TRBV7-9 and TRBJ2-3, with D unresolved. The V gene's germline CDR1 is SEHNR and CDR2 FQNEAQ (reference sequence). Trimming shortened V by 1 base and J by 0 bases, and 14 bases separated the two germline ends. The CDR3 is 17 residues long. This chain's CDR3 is CASSLVYGRASTDTQYF. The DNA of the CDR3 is TGTGCCAGCAGCTTAGTATACGGGCGTGCTAGCACAGATACGCAGTATTTT.

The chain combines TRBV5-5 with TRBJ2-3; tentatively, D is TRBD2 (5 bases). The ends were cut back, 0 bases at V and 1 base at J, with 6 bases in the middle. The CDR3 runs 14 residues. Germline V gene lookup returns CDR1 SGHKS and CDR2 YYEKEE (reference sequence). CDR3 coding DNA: TGTGCCAGCAGCTTGGGTAGCGGCACAGATACGCAGTATTTT. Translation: CASSLGSGTDTQYF. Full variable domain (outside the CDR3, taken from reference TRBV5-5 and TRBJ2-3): DAGVTQSPTHLIKTRGQQVTLRCSPISGHKSVSWYQQVLGQGPQFIFQYYEKEERGRGNFPDRFSARQFPNYSSELNVNALLLGDSALYLCASSLGSGTDTQYFGPGTRLTVL.

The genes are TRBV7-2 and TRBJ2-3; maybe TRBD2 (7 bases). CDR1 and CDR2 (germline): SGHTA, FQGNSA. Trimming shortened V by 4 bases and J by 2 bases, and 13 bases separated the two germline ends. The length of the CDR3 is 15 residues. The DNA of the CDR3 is TGTGCCAGCAGCTCGCAGGGGAGGGCCACAGATACGCAGTATTTT. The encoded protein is CASSSQGRATDTQYF.

This CDR3 reads CASSGPTAGGHSDTQYF. CDR3 DNA sequence: TGCGCCAGCAGCGGCCCCACGGCGGGGGGGCACTCAGATACGCAGTATTTT. The J gene is TRBJ2-3, the V gene TRBV4-1; 9 nucleotides match TRBD2. Losses at the gene ends were 5 bases for V and 4 bases for J; bases not matched to a gene: 13. CDR1 and CDR2 from the germline V gene are MGHRA and YSYEKL. The CDR3 totals 17 residues.

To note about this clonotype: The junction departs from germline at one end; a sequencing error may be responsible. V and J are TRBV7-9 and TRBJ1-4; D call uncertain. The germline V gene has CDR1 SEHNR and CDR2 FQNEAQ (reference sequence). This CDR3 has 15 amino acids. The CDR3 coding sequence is TGTGCCAGCAGCCTAGCTCCGGATCCGACGGAAAAACTGTTTTTT. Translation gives CASSLAPDPTEKLFF. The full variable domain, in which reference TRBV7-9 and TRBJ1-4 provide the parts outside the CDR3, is DTGVSQNPRHKITKRGQNVTFRCDPISEHNRLYWYRQTLGQGPEFLTYFQNEAQLEKSRLLSDRFSAERPKGSFSTLEIQRTEQGDSAMYLCASSLAPDPTEKLFFGSGTQLSVL.

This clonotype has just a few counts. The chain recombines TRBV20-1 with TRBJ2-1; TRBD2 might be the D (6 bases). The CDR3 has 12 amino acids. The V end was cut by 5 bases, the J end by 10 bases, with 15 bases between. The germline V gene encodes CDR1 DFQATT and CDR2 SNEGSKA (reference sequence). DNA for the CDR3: TGCAGTGCTCCTGGGACTCTAAGCGAGCAGTTCTTC. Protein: CSAPGTLSEQFF.